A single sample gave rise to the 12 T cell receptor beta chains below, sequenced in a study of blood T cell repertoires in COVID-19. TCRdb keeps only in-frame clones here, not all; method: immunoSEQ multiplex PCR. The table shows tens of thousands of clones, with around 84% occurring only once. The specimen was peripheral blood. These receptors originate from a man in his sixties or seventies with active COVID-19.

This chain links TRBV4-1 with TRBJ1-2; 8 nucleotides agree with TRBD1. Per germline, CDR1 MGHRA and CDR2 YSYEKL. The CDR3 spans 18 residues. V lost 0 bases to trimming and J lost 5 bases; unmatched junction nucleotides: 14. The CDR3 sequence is CASSQDFGQGALGYGYTF. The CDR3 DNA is TGCGCCAGCAGCCAAGATTTTGGGCAGGGGGCTTTGGGATATGGCTACACCTTC.

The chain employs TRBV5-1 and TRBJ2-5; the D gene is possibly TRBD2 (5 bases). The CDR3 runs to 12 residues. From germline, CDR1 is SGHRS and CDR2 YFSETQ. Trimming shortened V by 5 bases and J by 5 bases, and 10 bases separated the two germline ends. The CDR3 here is CASRLVFETQYF. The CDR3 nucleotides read TGCGCCAGCAGACTAGTATTTGAGACCCAGTACTTC. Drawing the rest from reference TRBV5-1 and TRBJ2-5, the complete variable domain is KAGVTQTPRYLIKTRGQQVTLSCSPISGHRSVSWYQQTPGQGLQFLFEYFSETQRNKGNFPGRFSGRQFSNSRSEMNVSTLELGDSALYLCASRLVFETQYFGPGTRLLVL.

The CDR3 sequence: CASSPRRGNTEAFF. As DNA, the CDR3 is TGTGCCAGCAGCCCCCGTAGGGGGAACACTGAAGCTTTCTTT. The V and J genes are TRBV13 and TRBJ1-1; a weak D match, TRBD1 (5 bases). Trimming stripped 5 bases from V and 1 base from J, with 11 bases between. Germline V gene lookup returns CDR1 PRHDT and CDR2 FYEKMQ (reference sequence). The CDR3 totals 14 residues.

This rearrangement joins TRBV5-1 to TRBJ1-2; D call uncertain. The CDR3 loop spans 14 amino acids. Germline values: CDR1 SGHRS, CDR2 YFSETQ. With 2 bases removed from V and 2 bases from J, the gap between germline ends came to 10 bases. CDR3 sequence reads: CASSLGNSNYGYTF. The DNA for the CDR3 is TGCGCCAGCAGCTTAGGCAACAGCAACTATGGCTACACCTTC.

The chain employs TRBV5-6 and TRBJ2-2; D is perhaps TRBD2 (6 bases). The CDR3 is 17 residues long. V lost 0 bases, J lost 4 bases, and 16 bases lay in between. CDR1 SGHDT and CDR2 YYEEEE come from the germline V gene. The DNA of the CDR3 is TGTGCCAGCAGCTTGGTATGGGGACTGGGCCTCACCGGGGAGCTGTTTTTT. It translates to CASSLVWGLGLTGELFF.

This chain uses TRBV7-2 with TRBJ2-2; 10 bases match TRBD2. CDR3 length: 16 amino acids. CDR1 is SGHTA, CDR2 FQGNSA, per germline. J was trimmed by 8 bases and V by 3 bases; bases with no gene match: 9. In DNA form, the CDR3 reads TGTGCCAGCAGCTTCACTCTAGCGGGGGCTCAGGGGGAGCTGTTTTTT. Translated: CASSFTLAGAQGELFF.

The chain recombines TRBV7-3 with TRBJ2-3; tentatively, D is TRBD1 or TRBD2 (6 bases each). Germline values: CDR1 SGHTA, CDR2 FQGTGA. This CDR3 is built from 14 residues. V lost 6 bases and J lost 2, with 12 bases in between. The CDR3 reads CASSLGGLTDTQYF. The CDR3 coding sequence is TGTGCCAGCAGTTTAGGGGGACTCACAGATACGCAGTATTTT.

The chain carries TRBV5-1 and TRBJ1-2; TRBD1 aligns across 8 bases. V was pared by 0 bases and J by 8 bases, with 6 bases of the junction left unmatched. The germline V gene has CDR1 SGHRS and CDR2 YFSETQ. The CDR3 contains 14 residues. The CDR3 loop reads CASSLVETGVGYTF. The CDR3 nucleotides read TGCGCCAGCAGCTTGGTTGAGACAGGGGTAGGCTACACCTTC.

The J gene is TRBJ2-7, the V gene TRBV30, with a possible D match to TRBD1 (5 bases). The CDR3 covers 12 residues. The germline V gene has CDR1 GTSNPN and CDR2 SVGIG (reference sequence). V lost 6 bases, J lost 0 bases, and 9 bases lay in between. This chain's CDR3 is CACSQGSYEQYF. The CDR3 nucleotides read TGTGCCTGCAGTCAGGGCTCCTACGAGCAGTACTTC.

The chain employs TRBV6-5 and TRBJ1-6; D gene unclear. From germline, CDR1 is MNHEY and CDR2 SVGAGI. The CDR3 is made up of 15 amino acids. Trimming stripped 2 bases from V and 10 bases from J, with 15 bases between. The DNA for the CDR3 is TGTGCCAGCAGTTACGACACCGGCCTTGAATCACCCCTCCACTTT. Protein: CASSYDTGLESPLHF.

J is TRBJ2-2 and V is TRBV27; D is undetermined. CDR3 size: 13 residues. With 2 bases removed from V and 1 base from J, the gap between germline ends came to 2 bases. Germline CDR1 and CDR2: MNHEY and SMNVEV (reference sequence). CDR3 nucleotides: TGTGCCAGCAGTTTACTGAACACCGGGGAGCTGTTTTTT. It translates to CASSLLNTGELFF.

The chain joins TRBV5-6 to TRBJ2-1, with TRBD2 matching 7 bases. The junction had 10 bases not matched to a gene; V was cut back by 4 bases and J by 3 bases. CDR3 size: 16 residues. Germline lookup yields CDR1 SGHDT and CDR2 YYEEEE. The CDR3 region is CASSGGGEAVYNEQFF. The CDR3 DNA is TGTGCCAGCAGCGGGGGAGGGGAGGCCGTCTACAATGAGCAGTTCTTC.